A single sample gave rise to the 24 T cell receptor beta chains below, sequenced in a study of regulatory T cells in long-lasting Graves disease. Arm-PCR with iRepertoire HTBI primers amplified the CDR3 regions for these TCR beta libraries. One entry per CDR3 protein results from TCRdb running MiXCR on the multiplex PCR reads. The sample carries fewer than 550,000 distinct CDR3 sequences, more than 15% recorded once. Time point defined: newly diagnosed GD, antithyroid drugs for less than 3 months. Preparation of the TCR library used RNA extracted from PBMCs. This same sample was also taken into another study, of T cells in Graves' hyperthyroidism and ophthalmopathy.

This specimen was peripheral blood mononuclear cells (PBMCs), taken at new diagnosis, from a patient treated with antithyroid drugs. The receptors derive from a woman aged 35-65 years with Graves disease.

This clonotype was observed at least ten times. The V and J genes are TRBV18 and TRBJ1-4; D is ambiguous. The germline V and J ends were trimmed by 0 bases and 8 bases, with 10 bases remaining between them. CDR1 KGHSH and CDR2 LQKENI come from the germline V gene. This CDR3 is built from 14 residues. This CDR3 is CASSPPAGREKLFF. In DNA, the CDR3 is TGTGCCAGCTCACCACCGGCAGGACGGGAAAAACTGTTTTTT. The whole variable domain, filled in from reference TRBV18 and TRBJ1-4, reads NAGVMQNPRHLVRRRGQEARLRCSPMKGHSHVYWYRQLPEEGLKFMVYLQKENIIDESGMPKERFSAEFPKEGPSILRIQQVVRGDSAAYFCASSPPAGREKLFFGSGTQLSVL.

This clonotype was counted a few times. V is TRBV20-1 and J is TRBJ2-5; D possibly corresponds to TRBD2 (7 bases). Germline V gene data show CDR1 as DFQATT and CDR2 as SNEGSKA (reference sequence). With 3 bases removed from V and 1 base from J, the gap between germline ends came to 15 bases. The CDR3 has 15 residues. CDR3 nucleotides: TGCAGTGCTAGGGGGGCGGGGGCCCTCCAAGAGACCCAGTACTTC. Protein: CSARGAGALQETQYF.

This sequence joins TRBV4-1 and TRBJ1-1, with D unclear. From germline, CDR1 is MGHRA and CDR2 YSYEKL. Trimming shortened V by 0 bases and J by 6 bases, and 8 bases separated the two germline ends. The length of the CDR3 is 13 residues. The CDR3 loop reads CASSQDWRAEAFF. CDR3 nucleotides: TGCGCCAGCAGCCAAGATTGGAGGGCTGAAGCTTTCTTT.

This clonotype was detected a few times. The chain links TRBV14 to TRBJ2-7; no definite D call. V lost 0 bases and J lost 5, with 11 bases in between. The CDR3 is made up of 14 amino acids. CDR1 and CDR2 from the germline V gene are SGHDN and FVKESK. The CDR3 DNA reads as TGTGCCAGCAGCCAAGACTTAAAGGTGGACGAGCAGTACTTC. Translated: CASSQDLKVDEQYF.

This clonotype showed up many times. The chain recombines TRBV10-3 with TRBJ2-5, with 7 bases that match TRBD1. This CDR3 comprises 13 residues. Germline V lookup: CDR1 ENHRY, CDR2 SYGVKD. The V and J ends lost 4 bases and 2 bases, in that order; junction bases with no gene match: 1. CDR3 amino acids: CAISGDRQETQYF. CDR3 DNA sequence: TGTGCCATCAGTGGGGACAGACAAGAGACCCAGTACTTC.

At least ten counts were recorded for this clonotype. The rearrangement links TRBV5-1 to TRBJ1-4; 8 nucleotides match TRBD1. The CDR3 loop spans 16 amino acids. V lost 4 bases, J lost 8 bases, and 13 bases stayed unmatched. Germline CDR1 SGHRS, CDR2 YFSETQ. The CDR3 here is CASSQGTGGVKEKLFF. The CDR3 DNA reads as TGCGCCAGCAGCCAAGGGACAGGAGGAGTTAAAGAAAAACTGTTTTTT.

This clonotype was found a few times. This chain connects TRBV15 to TRBJ2-2; weak D call: TRBD2 (5 bases). Trimming shortened V by 0 bases and J by 6 bases, and 14 bases separated the two germline ends. The V gene's germline CDR1 is LNHNV and CDR2 YYDKDF (reference sequence). The CDR3 has 16 residues. CDR3 in amino acids: CATSRDWVGAAGELFF. In nucleotides, the CDR3 is TGTGCCACCAGCAGAGATTGGGTAGGAGCGGCCGGGGAGCTGTTTTTT.

This clonotype was observed at least ten times. This chain links TRBV24-1 with TRBJ2-1, with 7 nucleotides matching TRBD1. CDR1 and CDR2 (germline): KGHDR, SFDVKD. Trimming removed 3 bases from V and 5 bases from J; junction bases left unmatched: 3. The CDR3 is 14 residues long. The CDR3 region has the DNA TGTGCCACCAGTGATGCAACAGGGGACAATGAGCAGTTCTTC. Translation gives CATSDATGDNEQFF.

With respect to this clonotype: A much larger clone lies a single base off, so this may be a read error. V is TRBV3-1 and J is TRBJ2-7; D is unresolved. Germline V lookup: CDR1 LGHDT, CDR2 YNNKEL (reference sequence). With 3 bases removed from V and 7 bases from J, the gap between germline ends came to 13 bases. The CDR3 contains 13 residues. CDR3 amino acids: CASSHDPSVEQYF. For the CDR3, the DNA is TGTGCCAGCAGCCATGATCCTTCGGTTGAGCAGTACTTC.

The genes are TRBV19 and TRBJ1-1; D is unclear. This CDR3 comprises 13 residues. V gave up 7 bases and J gave up 5 bases, with 14 bases separating them. The germline gives CDR1 LNHDA, CDR2 SQIVND (reference sequence). This CDR3 reads CASNERGATEAFF. In nucleotides, the CDR3 is TGTGCCAGTAACGAACGGGGAGCGACTGAAGCTTTCTTT.

This clonotype came up a few times. At one of its ends the junction is not consistent with the germline gene, which may arise from a read error. The chain employs TRBV5-1 and TRBJ1-1; 8 bases align to TRBD1. The V gene's germline CDR1 is SGHRS and CDR2 YFSETQ. The CDR3 runs to 15 residues. Here the CDR3 DNA reads TGCGCCAGCAGCTTGGATGGAGGACAGGGAAAGGAAGCTTCCTTT. It is translated as CASSLDGGQGKEASF.

The rearrangement joins TRBV28 to TRBJ2-7; 7 nucleotides align to TRBD2. This CDR3 is built from 13 residues. Germline assignment: CDR1 MDHEN and CDR2 SYDVKM. Trimming at V came to 6 bases and at J to 2 bases, leaving 4 bases not matched to a gene. CDR3 nucleotides: TGTGCCAGCAGGGGGGGGGTCGCCTACGAGCAGTACTTC. Encoded protein: CASRGGVAYEQYF.

In its sample, this clonotype was seen a few times. This chain uses TRBV7-9 with TRBJ1-3, with a possible D match to TRBD1 (6 bases). In germline, CDR1 is SEHNR, CDR2 FQNEAQ (reference sequence). V was pared by 3 bases and J by 0 bases, with 12 bases between. The CDR3 has 16 amino acids. CDR3 sequence reads: CASSLGGQPSGNTIYF. CDR3 bases: TGTGCCAGCAGCTTGGGTGGACAGCCCTCTGGAAACACCATATATTTT. Full variable domain (missing parts from reference TRBV7-9 and TRBJ1-3): DTGVSQNPRHKITKRGQNVTFRCDPISEHNRLYWYRQTLGQGPEFLTYFQNEAQLEKSRLLSDRFSAERPKGSFSTLEIQRTEQGDSAMYLCASSLGGQPSGNTIYFGEGSWLTVV.

V is TRBV9 and J is TRBJ1-5; 7 bases are a match to TRBD1. The CDR3 is 15 amino acids. With V trimmed by 4 bases and J by 6 bases, 10 bases remained unmatched. Germline V gene data show CDR1 as SGDLS and CDR2 as YYNGEE. This chain's CDR3 is CASSRGQDASQPQHF. In nucleotides, the CDR3 is TGTGCCAGCAGCCGTGGACAGGATGCGAGTCAGCCCCAGCATTTT.

A few counts support this clonotype. This chain uses TRBV7-8 with TRBJ1-2; 8 bases fit TRBD1. This CDR3 spans 16 amino acids. Looked up from germline, CDR1 is SGHVS and CDR2 is FQNEAQ. Trimming took 1 base from V and 8 from J; bases not matched to a gene: 12. As DNA, the CDR3 is TGTGCCAGCAGCTTAGAAGGATGGCAGGGGGCGAAAGGCTACACCTTC. Translation: CASSLEGWQGAKGYTF.

This clonotype was recorded many times. The V call is TRBV5-5, the J call TRBJ2-5; D remains ambiguous. CDR1 is SGHKS, CDR2 YYEKEE, per germline (reference sequence). The CDR3 runs to 12 residues. V was shortened by 4 bases and J by 2 bases, with 6 bases between the two germline ends. The CDR3 DNA reads as TGTGCCAGCAGCGGGCCACAAGAGACCCAGTACTTC. Translating gives CASSGPQETQYF.

This clonotype has just a few counts. The V call is TRBV5-1, the J call TRBJ2-3; 8 nucleotides agree with TRBD1. V lost 0 bases and J lost 6; bases outside the gene matches: 15. The CDR3 runs 18 residues. Per the germline V gene, CDR1 is SGHRS and CDR2 is YFSETQ. The CDR3 reads CASSLAPQGAQPADTQYF. CDR3 DNA: TGCGCCAGCAGCTTGGCCCCCCAGGGGGCCCAACCGGCGGATACGCAGTATTTT.

This clonotype came up many times. The V and J genes are TRBV10-3 and TRBJ2-3; 7 bases agree with TRBD1. With V trimmed by 5 bases and J by 2 bases, 10 bases remained unmatched. Looked up from germline, CDR1 is ENHRY and CDR2 is SYGVKD. This CDR3 spans 16 amino acids. Here the CDR3 DNA reads TGTGCCATCAGTCACCGCCCAGGGGGTAACACAGATACGCAGTATTTT. This encodes CAISHRPGGNTDTQYF.

Comments on this clonotype: A far larger clone differs by one base, so this is likely a read error. This chain uses TRBV7-9 with TRBJ2-7; TRBD2 matches 7 bases. CDR3 length: 15 amino acids. Germline V gene sequence: CDR1 SEHNR, CDR2 FQNEAQ (reference sequence). In DNA form, the CDR3 reads TGTGCCAGCAGTTTAGGGATCTCCGGGGGGAATGAGCAGTACTTC. Translation: CASSLGISGGNEQYF. Full variable domain (missing parts from reference TRBV7-9 and TRBJ2-7): DTGVSQNPRHKITKRGQNVTFRCDPISEHNRLYWYRQTLGQGPEFLTYFQNEAQLEKSRLLSDRFSAERPKGSFSTLEIQRTEQGDSAMYLCASSLGISGGNEQYFGPGTRLTVT.

This clonotype was seen ten or more times. The chain employs TRBV2 and TRBJ2-3, with TRBD2 matching 8 bases. V lost 6 bases and J lost 2; bases outside the gene matches: 13. The germline V gene encodes CDR1 SNHLY and CDR2 FYNNEI. The CDR3 is made up of 17 amino acids. As DNA, the CDR3 is TGTGCCAGCAGGGCCCTACGGGGGCGGGGGGACACAGATACGCAGTATTTT. This encodes CASRALRGRGDTDTQYF.

This chain connects TRBV19 to TRBJ2-1; D might be TRBD2 (5 bases). This CDR3 region has 15 residues. Germline V gene lookup returns CDR1 LNHDA and CDR2 SQIVND (reference sequence). V lost 3 bases to trimming and J lost 2 bases, with 11 bases between them. The CDR3 nucleotides are TGTGCCAGTAGTATTGGGTCCGGGGCCTACAATGAGCAGTTCTTC. This sequence encodes CASSIGSGAYNEQFF.

Concerning this clonotype: One junction end does not reproduce the germline sequence, and a read error may be involved. This CDR3 is CASSYSSGGGEPFF. DNA of the CDR3: TGTGCCAGCAGTTACTCGAGCGGTGGCGGGGAGCCGTTTTTT. The chain couples TRBV6-2 or TRBV6-3 to TRBJ2-2; D might be TRBD2 (6 bases). CDR3 length: 14 residues. Germline V gene lookup returns CDR1 MNHEY and CDR2 SVGEGT.

This clonotype was recorded at least ten times. The chain joins TRBV29-1 to TRBJ2-3, with D possibly being TRBD1 (5 bases). Germline V gene data show CDR1 as SQVTM and CDR2 as ANQGSEA. The CDR3 runs to 14 residues. V was pared by 7 bases and J by 3 bases, with 17 bases between. CDR3 amino acids: CSAKQKGRTDTQYF. CDR3 sequence (DNA): TGCAGCGCTAAGCAGAAGGGGCGAACAGATACGCAGTATTTT.

The J gene is TRBJ1-4, the V gene TRBV19; D is unresolved. This CDR3 is built from 14 residues. Germline CDR1 LNHDA, CDR2 SQIVND (reference sequence). Trimming cost V 4 bases and J 8 bases, with 14 bases left between them. CDR3 sequence (DNA): TGTGCCAGTAGTACGGGAAACGAAGGGGAAAAACTGTTTTTT. Translating gives CASSTGNEGEKLFF.